This T cell receptor beta chain was identified during a study of PD-1 blockade in classical Hodgkin lymphoma. Study as a whole: It was nivolumab at 3 mg/kg, given intravenously every 2 weeks, that patients received.

Sequencing was performed with immunoSEQ multiplex PCR; in TCRdb, only in-frame clones are kept and a portion is missing. The sample holds about 20,000 clones, less than 85% seen once. Overall study results and limits: When nivolumab was started under 1 year after ASCT, patients were excluded.

Details on this clone: The antigen remains undetermined.

Every one of the patients relapsed after autologous stem cell transplantation (brentuximab vedotin exposure was variable). Patients had relapsed/refractory classical Hodgkin lymphoma with complete response, partial response or progressive disease as best response. The source is a human donor with classical Hodgkin lymphoma. This specimen consisted of peripheral blood mononuclear cells (PBMCs), obtained at baseline.

This chain's CDR3 is CASSSDRGETQYF. The CDR3 DNA reads TGTGCCAGCAGTTCAGACAGGGGGGAGACCCAGTACTTC. The chain recombines TRBV2 with TRBJ2-5, with 9 bases identical to TRBD1. Germline values: CDR1 SNHLY, CDR2 FYNNEI. The V segment lost 5 bases and the J segment 5 bases; nucleotides outside the gene matches: 3. The CDR3 is 13 amino acids.